This T cell receptor (beta chain) comes out of a study of CD8+ T cells in alopecia areata. Study details: Treated individuals took tofacitinib by mouth, 5 to 10 mg twice daily. Tofacitinib therapy lasting 6 to 18 months was followed by 6 months off drug.

In alopecia areata patients, both lesional scalp punch biopsies and peripheral blood were collected. This CDR3 spans 18 amino acids. V was pared by 2 bases and J by 1 base, with 19 bases between. The V gene's germline CDR1 is LNHDA and CDR2 SQIVND (reference sequence). Of note for this clone: Its specificity is unknown.

Findings of the study overall: Scalp samples also yield sequences of resident alphabeta T cells from normal skin. Across lesional scalp, and particularly alopecia totalis/universalis, clonality surpassed that of normal scalp.

Investigators isolated RNA and reverse transcribed it into cDNA to act as the sequencing template. The repertoire was sequenced with immunoSEQ multiplex PCR; TCRdb's copy has only in-frame clones and lacks some. The sample carries about 11,000 clones, approximately 58% recorded once. The V gene is TRBV19, the J gene TRBJ2-3, with D hard to call. This material consisted of skin, taken at week 0. The sequence came from a human donor with alopecia areata. The CDR3 loop reads CASSIRATIPPRTDTQYF. Here the CDR3 DNA reads TGTGCCAGTAGTATACGCGCCACGATACCTCCGCGCACAGATACGCAGTATTTT.